The rows below give T cell receptor beta chains drawn from one sample of a study of cytomegalovirus exposure and HLA in healthy donors. Here immunoSEQ multiplex PCR was the method, and the copy in TCRdb shows in-frame clones only, minus some. The data show 130,000 or so clones, with 60% to 85% seen just once and 1.3% held by the top ten. The sequencing input was PBMCs. These receptors originate from a woman aged 40-49 years in good health and CMV-seronegative. The CDR3 runs from the conserved cysteine through the conserved F or W. The D gene is left open where the match is weak. Clone size, where shown, is once, few, many, or a class for clones that have expanded.

NA	TRBJ1-2	TRBV30	NA	CACTTAENYGYTF	TGTGCCTGCACCACGGCGGAGAACTATGGCTACACCTTC
NA	TRBJ1-2	TRBV28	NA	CASFQQGIGYTF	TGTGCCAGCTTCCAACAGGGAATTGGCTACACCTTC
NA	TRBJ1-6	TRBV28	NA	CASSFLTGSTGGSPLHF	TGTGCCAGCAGTTTCCTCACAGGGTCCACCGGTGGTTCACCCCTCCACTTT
NA	TRBJ1-5	TRBV2	NA	CASNYGRLNQPQHF	TGTGCCAGCAATTACGGCCGACTAAATCAGCCCCAGCATTTT
NA	TRBJ1-1	TRBV19	TRBD1	CASSKTRDRILNTEAFF	TGTGCCAGTAGTAAAACCCGGGACAGAATATTGAACACTGAAGCTTTCTTT
NA	TRBJ1-1	TRBV6-4	NA	CASSESPSGTSLFFF	TGTGCCAGCAGTGAATCTCCGAGTGGGACTTCCCTTTTTTTCTTT
NA	TRBJ1-2	TRBV29-1	TRBD1	CSGGQYNYGYTF	TGCAGCGGGGGACAGTACAACTATGGCTACACCTTC
few	TRBJ1-2	TRBV19	NA	CASSRGEFDGYTF	TGTGCCAGTAGTAGGGGGGAATTCGATGGCTACACCTTC
NA	TRBJ2-2	TRBV14	NA	CASSQANFASTGELFF	TGTGCCAGCAGCCAAGCGAATTTTGCGAGCACCGGGGAGCTGTTTTTT
few	TRBJ1-1	TRBV6-1	TRBD1	CASSDPPGQGLTEAFF	TGTGCCAGCAGTGATCCGCCGGGACAGGGGCTCACTGAAGCTTTCTTT
NA	TRBJ1-5	TRBV2	NA	CASKGTLSDQPQHF	TGTGCCAGCAAGGGGACACTAAGTGATCAGCCCCAGCATTTT
NA	TRBJ2-7	TRBV5-1	TRBD1	CASSQGGKYEQYF	TGCGCCAGCAGCCAAGGGGGCAAGTACGAGCAGTACTTC
NA	TRBJ1-2	TRBV15	NA	CATSRSGPVGYTF	TGTGCCACCAGCAGGAGCGGGCCGGTTGGCTACACCTTC
once	TRBJ1-1	TRBV28	NA	CASGLGQSTEAFF	TGTGCCAGCGGCCTCGGACAGTCCACTGAAGCTTTCTTT
few	TRBJ2-2	TRBV5-1	NA	CASSNGRGNTGELFF	TGCGCCAGCAGCAATGGACGGGGGAACACCGGGGAGCTGTTTTTT
NA	TRBJ2-1	TRBV6-4	TRBD1	CASSPGTVSEQFF	TGTGCCAGCAGCCCCGGGACAGTAAGCGAGCAGTTCTTC
NA	TRBJ2-5	TRBV7-2	TRBD2	CASSLGGGKETQYF	TGTGCCAGCAGCTTAGGGGGGGGAAAAGAGACCCAGTACTTC
NA	TRBJ1-2	TRBV7-9	NA	CASSARQLIGYGYTF	TGTGCCAGCAGCGCCCGACAGTTAATAGGGTATGGCTACACCTTC
NA	TRBJ1-6	TRBV4-3	NA	CASTPTRGGVYSPLHF	TGCGCCAGCACCCCCACCCGGGGGGGGGTGTATTCACCCCTCCACTTT
NA	TRBJ1-1	TRBV6-5	NA	CASSYRGLVDTEAFF	TGTGCCAGCAGTTACAGGGGTCTGGTGGACACTGAAGCTTTCTTT
NA	TRBJ2-1	TRBV19	TRBD2	CASSIDRASGGYNEQFF	TGTGCCAGTAGTATAGATAGAGCTAGCGGGGGGTACAATGAGCAGTTCTTC
once	TRBJ2-6	TRBV2	TRBD2	CASSEPSGGAGANVLTF	TGTGCCAGCAGTGAACCAAGCGGGGGTGCTGGGGCCAACGTCCTGACTTTC
NA	TRBJ2-4	TRBV5-8	NA	CASSLDRNIQYF	TGTGCCAGCAGCTTGGACAGAAACATTCAGTACTTC
NA	TRBJ1-1	TRBV5-1	NA	CASSYQLSTEAFF	TGCGCCAGCAGCTATCAACTGAGCACTGAAGCTTTCTTT
NA	TRBJ2-7	TRBV6-5	NA	CASSYSGQPYEQYF	TGTGCCAGCAGTTACTCCGGACAGCCCTACGAGCAGTACTTC
once	TRBJ2-1	TRBV7-9	NA	CASTALRAGAYNEQFF	TGTGCCAGCACCGCACTGCGAGCAGGGGCCTACAATGAGCAGTTCTTC
few	TRBJ1-1	TRBV4-3	NA	CASSQDINRAAEAFF	TGCGCCAGCAGCCAAGATATTAACAGGGCGGCTGAAGCTTTCTTT
NA	TRBJ2-4	TRBV7-2	TRBD1	CASSPTGGKNIQYF	TGTGCCAGCAGCCCGACAGGGGGCAAAAACATTCAGTACTTC
NA	TRBJ1-1	TRBV18	TRBD1	CASSPLWTGDTEAFF	TGTGCCAGCTCACCACTATGGACAGGGGACACTGAAGCTTTCTTT
once	TRBJ2-1	TRBV7-3	NA	CASSSSSYNEQFF	TGTGCCAGCAGTTCCAGCTCCTACAATGAGCAGTTCTTC
NA	TRBJ1-2	TRBV25-1	NA	CASSARDPYYGYTF	TGTGCCAGCAGTGCCCGGGATCCCTACTATGGCTACACCTTC
NA	TRBJ1-5	TRBV6-6	NA	CASGGVDQPQHF	TGTGCCAGCGGGGGGGTCGATCAGCCCCAGCATTTT
once	TRBJ2-7	TRBV6-5	TRBD1	CASRPGQVHSYEQYF	TGTGCCAGCAGACCCGGACAGGTCCATTCCTACGAGCAGTACTTC
NA	TRBJ1-6	TRBV4-3	NA	CASSLGGPGDSPLHF	TGCGCCAGCAGCCTCGGGGGGCCGGGGGATTCACCCCTCCACTTT
NA	TRBJ2-7	TRBV6-5	NA	CASKGGGPYEQYF	TGTGCCAGCAAAGGGGGGGGCCCCTACGAGCAGTACTTC
few	TRBJ1-6	TRBV30	NA	CAWALGGGSPLHF	TGTGCCTGGGCGCTGGGAGGTGGTTCACCCCTCCACTTT
NA	TRBJ2-1	TRBV2	TRBD2	CASSESVGGVNNEQFF	TGTGCCAGCAGTGAATCAGTGGGGGGGGTCAACAATGAGCAGTTCTTC
NA	TRBJ1-1	TRBV6-1	NA	CASSPREAFF	TGTGCCAGCAGTCCTCGGGAAGCTTTCTTT
NA	TRBJ1-1	TRBV4-1	TRBD1	CASKEQGSTEAFF	TGCGCCAGCAAGGAACAGGGGAGCACTGAAGCTTTCTTT
once	TRBJ2-1	TRBV4-1	TRBD2	CASSQASGDYNEQFF	TGCGCCAGCAGCCAAGCTAGCGGGGATTACAATGAGCAGTTCTTC
few	TRBJ1-1	TRBV4-1	NA	CASSQGTGWNTEAFF	TGCGCCAGCAGCCAAGGAACAGGCTGGAACACTGAAGCTTTCTTT
NA	TRBJ2-2	TRBV5-1	NA	CASAEQGNTGELFF	TGCGCCAGTGCCGAACAGGGGAACACCGGGGAGCTGTTTTTT
NA	TRBJ1-3	TRBV7-8	NA	CASSATGQRLSGNTIYF	TGTGCCAGCAGCGCCACCGGACAGCGACTCTCTGGAAACACCATATATTTT
NA	TRBJ2-7	TRBV5-5	NA	CASSPVGGQLYEQYF	TGTGCCAGCAGCCCCGTTGGGGGCCAGCTTTACGAGCAGTACTTC
NA	TRBJ2-5	TRBV7-8	NA	CASGRGGGQETQYF	TGTGCCAGCGGCCGTGGGGGGGGGCAGGAGACCCAGTACTTC
NA	TRBJ2-5	TRBV18	TRBD1	CASSPPGTAKTQYF	TGTGCCAGCTCACCCCCCGGGACAGCTAAGACCCAGTACTTC
few	TRBJ1-2	TRBV30	TRBD1	CAWSVFGRGTGFRYTF	TGTGCCTGGAGTGTATTCGGTCGAGGGACAGGGTTCCGCTACACCTTC
few	TRBJ1-4	TRBV5-6	NA	CASSFGDSLRLNEKLFF	TGTGCCAGCAGCTTTGGAGACAGCCTGAGACTTAATGAAAAACTGTTTTTT
NA	TRBJ2-7	TRBV11-2	TRBD1	CASSPDRGILYF	TGTGCCAGCAGCCCTGACAGGGGAATTTTGTACTTC
NA	TRBJ1-2	TRBV2	NA	CASGGTSYGYTF	TGTGCCAGCGGCGGGACTTCCTATGGCTACACCTTC
NA	TRBJ1-2	TRBV30	NA	CAFPDGRYGYTF	TGTGCCTTCCCCGACGGGAGATATGGCTACACCTTC
NA	TRBJ2-1	TRBV18	NA	CASRTAHNEQFF	TGTGCCAGCCGGACAGCTCACAATGAGCAGTTCTTC